This TCR beta chain was retrieved from a study of cytomegalovirus exposure and HLA in healthy donors. The overall study: It was reported in a later analysis that the same platform had been used for the 110 or so validation repertoires as for the 550 to 700 first-cohort repertoires.

About this clone itself: What it binds is unknown.

Germline CDR1 and CDR2: SGDLS and YYNGEE. The CDR3 contains 16 residues. V gave up 0 bases and J gave up 0 bases; unmatched junction bases: 5. Generated by immunoSEQ multiplex PCR, the TCRdb table keeps only in-frame clones and is missing some. The table has 65,000 or so clones, approximately 93% seen once. Study-level results: It was 150 or so TCR beta chains that were listed as cytomegalovirus-associated.

This receptor was taken from a young man in good health and CMV-seropositive. Sequencing used PBMCs. V and J are TRBV9 and TRBJ2-7, with 8 bases lining up with TRBD1. The CDR3 protein is CASSVGGQADSYEQYF. Written as DNA, the CDR3 is TGTGCCAGCAGCGTAGGGGGACAGGCAGACTCCTACGAGCAGTACTTC.